The 15 T cell receptor beta chains given below trace back to one sample, sequenced in a study of T cell repertoires in cytomegalovirus infection. These receptors have no known antigen. TCRdb reprocessed the reads via MiXCR and lists one record per CDR3 protein. The sample contains 650,000 to 900,000 distinct CDR3 sequences, roughly 33% of which appear only once. The sample here was cultured CD8+ T cells from PBMCs, taken from culture after CMV antigen stimulation. The receptors here all came from a human donor in good health (CMV status not recorded). Some clones in this sample may be carry-over from other donors' samples.

The chain uses TRBV5-6 and TRBJ2-6; 8 nucleotides agree with TRBD1. Germline V CDR1 and CDR2: SGHDT, YYEEEE. The CDR3 is 19 residues long. Trimming at V came to 0 bases and at J to 1 base, leaving 9 bases not matched to a gene. For the CDR3, the DNA is TGTGCCAGCAGCTTGGCGGACAGGGTGTCGAGGTCTGGGGCCAACGTCCTGACTTTC. Translation gives CASSLADRVSRSGANVLTF. Looking up the rest from reference TRBV5-6 and TRBJ2-6 gives the full variable domain: DAGVTQSPTHLIKTRGQQVTLRCSPKSGHDTVSWYQQALGQGPQFIFQYYEEEERQRGNFPDRFSGHQFPNYSSELNVNALLLGDSALYLCASSLADRVSRSGANVLTFGAGSRLTVL.

This clonotype was found a few times. This chain's CDR3 is CASSSASGGTDTQYF. CDR3 DNA sequence: TGTGCCAGCAGTTCCGCTAGCGGAGGCACAGATACGCAGTATTTT. The chain links TRBV6-2 or TRBV6-3 to TRBJ2-3; 7 bases line up with TRBD2. V dropped 4 bases and J dropped 1; count of bases not matched to a gene: 5. CDR1 and CDR2 from the germline V gene are MNHEY and SVGEGT. CDR3 length: 15 residues.

The J gene is TRBJ2-5, the V gene TRBV4-1, with a possible D match to TRBD1 (6 bases). CDR3 length equals 15 residues. CDR1 MGHRA and CDR2 YSYEKL come from the germline V gene. Trimming took 4 bases from V and 5 from J, leaving 17 bases between them. In DNA form, the CDR3 reads TGCGCCAGCAGCCCTCCGGGACACCACCCGGAGACCCAGTACTTC. Residues: CASSPPGHHPETQYF.

CDR3 amino acids: CASSPYTGRANEAFF. The CDR3 coding sequence is TGTGCCAGCAGTCCCTATACAGGGAGAGCCAATGAAGCTTTCTTT. The chain recombines TRBV14 with TRBJ1-1; TRBD1 is a possible D gene (6 bases). This CDR3 has 15 amino acids. Germline CDR1 and CDR2: SGHDN and FVKESK. Trimming cost V 6 bases and J 7 bases, with 21 bases left between them. Variable domain in full (rest from reference TRBV14 and TRBJ1-1): EAGVTQFPSHSVIEKGQTVTLRCDPISGHDNLYWYRRVMGKEIKFLLHFVKESKQDESGMPNNRFLAERTGGTYSTLKVQPAELEDSGVYFCASSPYTGRANEAFFGQGTRLTVV.

The rearrangement joins TRBV15 to TRBJ1-3; unclear D gene. The V end lost 6 bases, the J end lost 2 bases, and 8 bases lay between the germline ends. Looked up from germline, CDR1 is LNHNV and CDR2 is YYDKDF (reference sequence). The CDR3 has 13 amino acids. In DNA, the CDR3 is TGTGCCACCAGGGAAACCCCTGGAAACACCATATATTTT. This translates into CATRETPGNTIYF.

This clonotype was counted a few times. The chain combines TRBV7-9 with TRBJ1-5, with D perhaps matching TRBD1 (6 bases). Looked up from germline, CDR1 is SEHNR and CDR2 is FQNEAQ (reference sequence). Trimming shortened V by 7 bases and J by 2 bases, and 21 bases separated the two germline ends. CDR3 length: 17 residues. The CDR3 nucleotides are TGTGCCAGCACCCTCGCGGGGGCCGAAGCCCGCAATCAGCCCCAGCATTTT. Encoded protein: CASTLAGAEARNQPQHF.

About this clonotype itself: The junction shows a germline mismatch at one end, possibly a read error. The chain recombines TRBV27 with TRBJ2-2; D is unclear. The CDR3 has 14 amino acids. Germline CDR1 and CDR2: MNHEY and SMNVEV (reference sequence). The CDR3 protein is CASSGRWNTEELFF. For the CDR3, the DNA is TGTGCCAGCAGTGGACGCTGGAACACCGAGGAGCTGTTTTTT.

The genes are TRBV5-5 and TRBJ1-2; the match to TRBD1 covers 7 bases. The V segment lost 4 bases and the J segment 6 bases; nucleotides outside the gene matches: 12. The CDR3 contains 15 residues. The germline CDR1 and CDR2 sequences are SGHKS and YYEKEE (reference sequence). For the CDR3, the DNA is TGTGCCAGCAGCATCCGACAGGGTAGTTTCGATGGCTACACCTTC. Amino acid sequence: CASSIRQGSFDGYTF.

The table lists this clonotype with many counts. This chain uses TRBV7-8 with TRBJ2-5; 9 bases are shared with TRBD1. This CDR3 region has 15 residues. Germline CDR1 and CDR2: SGHVS and FQNEAQ. After removal of 5 bases from V and 0 bases from J, the junction contained 4 bases not matched to a gene. The CDR3 loop is CASSPRDRDQETQYF. CDR3 sequence (DNA): TGTGCCAGCAGCCCCCGGGACAGGGACCAAGAGACCCAGTACTTC.

V usage is TRBV6-2 or TRBV6-3 and J usage is TRBJ2-2, with D tentatively TRBD2 (5 bases). Trimming left V 0 bases short and J 2 bases short, with 10 bases between. CDR1 and CDR2 from the germline V gene are MNHEY and SVGEGT. The CDR3 spans 16 residues. The CDR3 spells CASSYSWGDNTGELFF. CDR3 sequence (DNA): TGTGCCAGCAGTTACTCATGGGGAGATAACACCGGGGAGCTGTTTTTT.

Only a few counts were recorded for this clonotype. The chain couples TRBV5-4 to TRBJ1-1; possibly TRBD1 for D (5 bases). This CDR3 is built from 13 residues. With 4 bases removed from V and 6 bases from J, the gap between germline ends came to 13 bases. From germline, CDR1 is SGHNT and CDR2 YYREEE (reference sequence). DNA of the CDR3: TGTGCCAGCAGCGGCCGAGGGGTTGCTGAAGCTTTCTTT. This gives the protein CASSGRGVAEAFF.

This clonotype was seen a handful of times. V and J are TRBV7-2 and TRBJ2-7; 8 bases agree with TRBD1. This CDR3 has 17 residues. The trim removed 5 bases at V and 7 bases at J, leaving 19 bases unmatched. Germline-derived CDR1 and CDR2 are SGHTA and FQGNSA. This CDR3 is CASSLISRQGSYREQYF. The CDR3 DNA reads TGTGCCAGCAGCCTCATAAGCCGACAGGGGTCATACAGGGAGCAGTACTTC.

V usage is TRBV7-9 and J usage is TRBJ2-1; 7 bases agree with TRBD2. This CDR3 contains 15 residues. Germline values: CDR1 SEHNR, CDR2 FQNEAQ (reference sequence). The V and J ends lost 5 bases and 6 bases, in that order; junction bases with no gene match: 10. The CDR3 DNA reads TGTGCCAGCAGCCCCGAAGCGGGGCGACCCAATGAGCAGTTCTTC. This sequence encodes CASSPEAGRPNEQFF. The entire variable domain, with the rest obtained from reference TRBV7-9 and TRBJ2-1, is as follows: DTGVSQNPRHKITKRGQNVTFRCDPISEHNRLYWYRQTLGQGPEFLTYFQNEAQLEKSRLLSDRFSAERPKGSFSTLEIQRTEQGDSAMYLCASSPEAGRPNEQFFGPGTRLTVL.

This clonotype came up a few times. This chain connects TRBV27 to TRBJ2-1, with a weak D call TRBD2 (6 bases). The CDR3 runs 15 residues. Trimming stripped 3 bases from V and 3 bases from J, with 12 bases between. Germline CDR1 and CDR2: MNHEY and SMNVEV (reference sequence). CDR3 nucleotide sequence: TGTGCCAGCAGTTTCGGCGGGGCCATCTACAATGAGCAGTTCTTC. The encoded protein is CASSFGGAIYNEQFF.

The chain recombines TRBV12-3 or TRBV12-4 with TRBJ2-2, with D perhaps given as TRBD1 or TRBD2 (6 bases each). The V end was cut by 9 bases, the J end by 6 bases, with 14 bases between. This CDR3 has 13 amino acids. The CDR3 region has the DNA TGTGCCAGTGGGGGGCCCGTGGCCGGGGAGCTGTTTTTT. This translates into CASGGPVAGELFF.